This T cell receptor beta chain was obtained from a study of Ad26.COV2.S vaccination and SARS-CoV-2 variants. Specified treatment: about 20 received Ad26.COV2.S at low or high dose, single or two shots; about five received placebo; per-sample allocation not given. Material that was analyzed had been drawn on day 63 after the first vaccine or placebo injection. Built on an Ad26 vector, the vaccine expressed Wuhan-strain SARS-CoV-2 spike. Comment on this clone: Its matching antigen is unknown.

Clones were sequenced by immunoSEQ multiplex PCR, and TCRdb holds only the in-frame ones, with some missing. The profile shows about 480,000 clones, approximately 88% of them singletons. Germline V gene data show CDR1 as SGHNT and CDR2 as YENEEA. V lost 5 bases and J lost 2; bases outside the gene matches: 5. CDR3 size: 16 residues. Findings and caveats of the study: Non-spike TCR breadth did not differ much between vaccine and placebo recipients. Responses of T cells in total may have been underestimated by the TCR breadth and depth analyses.

The clonotype was recovered from a person between 18 and 60 years old who received the Ad26.COV2.S COVID-19 vaccine or a placebo. This chain connects TRBV11-3 to TRBJ2-3; 12 bases are shared with TRBD2. This specimen consisted of peripheral blood, obtained in a trial of Ad26.COV2.S vaccine versus placebo. As DNA, the CDR3 is TGTGCCAGCAGCCCGGGGACTAGCGGGTTCACAGATACGCAGTATTTT. Translation gives CASSPGTSGFTDTQYF.